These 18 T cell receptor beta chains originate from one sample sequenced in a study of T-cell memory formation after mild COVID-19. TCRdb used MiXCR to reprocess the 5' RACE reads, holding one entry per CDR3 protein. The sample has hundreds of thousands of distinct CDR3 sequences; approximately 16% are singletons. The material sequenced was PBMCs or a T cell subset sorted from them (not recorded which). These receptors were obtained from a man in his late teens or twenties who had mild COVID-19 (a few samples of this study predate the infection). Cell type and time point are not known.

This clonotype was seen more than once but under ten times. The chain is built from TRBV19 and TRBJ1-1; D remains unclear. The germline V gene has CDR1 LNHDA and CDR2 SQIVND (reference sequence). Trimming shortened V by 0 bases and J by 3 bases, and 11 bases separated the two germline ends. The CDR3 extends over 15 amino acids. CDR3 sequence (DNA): TGTGCCAGTAGTATAGAGGGCTACGGGGACACTGAAGCTTTCTTT. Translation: CASSIEGYGDTEAFF. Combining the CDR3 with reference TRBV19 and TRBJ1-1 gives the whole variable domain DGGITQSPKYLFRKEGQNVTLSCEQNLNHDAMYWYRQDPGQGLRLIYYSQIVNDFQKGDIAEGYSVSREKKESFPLTVTSAQKNPTAFYLCASSIEGYGDTEAFFGQGTRLTVV.

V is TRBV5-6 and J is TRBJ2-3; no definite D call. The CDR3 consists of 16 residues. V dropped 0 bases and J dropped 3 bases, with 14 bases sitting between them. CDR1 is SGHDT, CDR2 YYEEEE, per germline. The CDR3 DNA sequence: TGTGCCAGCAGCTTGGGCCGGGTTACAGATACAGATACGCAGTATTTT. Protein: CASSLGRVTDTDTQYF. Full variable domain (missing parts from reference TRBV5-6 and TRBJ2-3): DAGVTQSPTHLIKTRGQQVTLRCSPKSGHDTVSWYQQALGQGPQFIFQYYEEEERQRGNFPDRFSGHQFPNYSSELNVNALLLGDSALYLCASSLGRVTDTDTQYFGPGTRLTVL.

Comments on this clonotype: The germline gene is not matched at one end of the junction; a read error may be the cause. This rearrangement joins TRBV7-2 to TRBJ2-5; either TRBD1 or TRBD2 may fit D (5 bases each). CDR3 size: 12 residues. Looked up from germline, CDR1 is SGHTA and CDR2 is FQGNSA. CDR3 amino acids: CASCLLGATQYF. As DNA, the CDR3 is TGTGCCAGCTGCTTACTAGGGGCGACCCAGTACTTC.

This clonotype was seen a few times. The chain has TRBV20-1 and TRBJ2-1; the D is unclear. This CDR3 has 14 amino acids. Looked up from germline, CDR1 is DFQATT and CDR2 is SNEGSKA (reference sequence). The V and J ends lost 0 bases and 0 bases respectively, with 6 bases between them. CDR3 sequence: CSARDPHSYNEQFF. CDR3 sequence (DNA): TGCAGTGCTAGAGATCCGCACTCCTACAATGAGCAGTTCTTC.

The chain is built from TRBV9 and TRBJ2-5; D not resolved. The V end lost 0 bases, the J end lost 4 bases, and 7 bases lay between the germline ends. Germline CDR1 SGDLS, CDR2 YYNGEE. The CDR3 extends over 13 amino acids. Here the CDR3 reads CASSVDQRETQYF. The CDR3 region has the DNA TGTGCCAGCAGCGTAGATCAGCGAGAGACCCAGTACTTC.

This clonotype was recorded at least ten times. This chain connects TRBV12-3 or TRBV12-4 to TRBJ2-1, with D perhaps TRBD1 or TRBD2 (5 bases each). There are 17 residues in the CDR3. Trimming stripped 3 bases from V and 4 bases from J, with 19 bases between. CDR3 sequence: CASSFRGASGKYNEQFF. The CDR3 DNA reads TGTGCCAGCAGTTTCCGAGGGGCCTCAGGGAAATACAATGAGCAGTTCTTC.

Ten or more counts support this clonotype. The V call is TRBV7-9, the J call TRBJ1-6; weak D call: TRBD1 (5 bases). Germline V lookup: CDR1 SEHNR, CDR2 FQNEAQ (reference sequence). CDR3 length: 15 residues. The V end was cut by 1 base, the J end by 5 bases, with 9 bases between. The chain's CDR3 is CASSLEGRDNSPLHF. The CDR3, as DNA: TGTGCCAGCAGCTTAGAGGGCAGGGATAATTCACCCCTCCACTTT. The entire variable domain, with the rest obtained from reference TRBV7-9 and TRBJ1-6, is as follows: DTGVSQNPRHKITKRGQNVTFRCDPISEHNRLYWYRQTLGQGPEFLTYFQNEAQLEKSRLLSDRFSAERPKGSFSTLEIQRTEQGDSAMYLCASSLEGRDNSPLHFGNGTRLTVT.

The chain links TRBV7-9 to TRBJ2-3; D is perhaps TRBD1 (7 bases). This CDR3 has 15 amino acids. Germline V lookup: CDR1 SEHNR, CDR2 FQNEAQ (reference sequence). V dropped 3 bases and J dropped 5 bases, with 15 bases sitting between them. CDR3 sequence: CASSFGGGGRDTQYF. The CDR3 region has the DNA TGTGCCAGCAGCTTTGGTGGAGGGGGCAGAGATACGCAGTATTTT.

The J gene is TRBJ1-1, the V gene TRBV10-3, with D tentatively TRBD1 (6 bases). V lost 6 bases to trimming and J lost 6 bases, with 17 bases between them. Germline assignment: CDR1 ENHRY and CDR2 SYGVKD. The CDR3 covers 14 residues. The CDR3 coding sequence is TGTGCCATCAGGGGGGGGACACAGGCGGCTGAAGCTTTCTTT. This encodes CAIRGGTQAAEAFF.

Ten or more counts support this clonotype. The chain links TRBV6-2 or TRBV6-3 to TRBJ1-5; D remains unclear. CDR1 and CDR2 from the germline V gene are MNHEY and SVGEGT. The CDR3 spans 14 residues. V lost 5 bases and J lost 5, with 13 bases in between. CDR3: CASSEASGYQPQHF. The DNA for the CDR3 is TGTGCCAGCAGTGAGGCCTCCGGGTATCAGCCCCAGCATTTT.

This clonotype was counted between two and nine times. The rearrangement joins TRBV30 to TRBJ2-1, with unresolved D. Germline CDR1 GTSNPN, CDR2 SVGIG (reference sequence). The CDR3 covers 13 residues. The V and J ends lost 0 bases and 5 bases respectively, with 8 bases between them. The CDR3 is CAWSVHSDNEQFF. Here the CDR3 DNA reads TGTGCCTGGAGTGTACATTCGGACAATGAGCAGTTCTTC.

The CDR3 DNA sequence: TGTGCCAGCTCACCACCAATGGGCAGGGGGCAATCAGATACGCAGTATTTT. Translating it yields CASSPPMGRGQSDTQYF. The genes are TRBV18 and TRBJ2-3, with 8 bases matching TRBD1. Germline V lookup: CDR1 KGHSH, CDR2 LQKENI. With 0 bases clipped from V and 4 bases from J, the junction kept 9 bases outside the gene matches. There are 17 residues in the CDR3.

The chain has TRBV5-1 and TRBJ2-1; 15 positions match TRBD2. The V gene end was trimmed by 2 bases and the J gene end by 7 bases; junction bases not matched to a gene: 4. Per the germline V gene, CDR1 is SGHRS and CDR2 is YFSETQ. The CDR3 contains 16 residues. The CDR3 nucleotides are TGCGCCAGCAGCTTTGGACTAGCGGGGGGGTCGAATGAGCAGTTCTTC. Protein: CASSFGLAGGSNEQFF.

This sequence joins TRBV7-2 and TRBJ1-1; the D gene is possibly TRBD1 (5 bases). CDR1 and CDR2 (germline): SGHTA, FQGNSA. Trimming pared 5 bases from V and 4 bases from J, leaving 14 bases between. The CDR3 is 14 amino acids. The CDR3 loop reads CASSRYAGTTEAFF. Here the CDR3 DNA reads TGTGCCAGCAGCCGATATGCGGGGACCACTGAAGCTTTCTTT.

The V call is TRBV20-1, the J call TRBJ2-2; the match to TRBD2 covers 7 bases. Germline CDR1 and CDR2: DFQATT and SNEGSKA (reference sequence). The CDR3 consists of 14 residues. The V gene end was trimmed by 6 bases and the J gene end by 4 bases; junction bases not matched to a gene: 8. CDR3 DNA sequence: TGCAGTGCGCCTCAGGGAGGGAGCACCGGGGAGCTGTTTTTT. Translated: CSAPQGGSTGELFF.

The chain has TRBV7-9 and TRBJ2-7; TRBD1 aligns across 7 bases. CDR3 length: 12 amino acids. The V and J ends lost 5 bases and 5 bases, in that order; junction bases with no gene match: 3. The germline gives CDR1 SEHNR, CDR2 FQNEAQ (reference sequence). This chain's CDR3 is CASSRQGDEQYF. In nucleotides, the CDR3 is TGTGCCAGCAGCCGACAGGGCGACGAGCAGTACTTC.

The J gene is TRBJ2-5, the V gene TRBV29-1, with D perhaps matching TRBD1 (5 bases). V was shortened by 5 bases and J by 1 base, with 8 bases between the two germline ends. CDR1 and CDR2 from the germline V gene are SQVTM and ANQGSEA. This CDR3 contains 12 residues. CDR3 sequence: CSVCRAQETQYF. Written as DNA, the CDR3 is TGCAGCGTTTGCAGGGCCCAAGAGACCCAGTACTTC.

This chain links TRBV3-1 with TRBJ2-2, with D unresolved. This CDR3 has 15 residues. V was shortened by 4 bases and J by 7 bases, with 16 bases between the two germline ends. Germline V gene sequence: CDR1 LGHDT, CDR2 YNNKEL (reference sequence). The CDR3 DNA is TGTGCCAGCAGCCGTAACGGACCCTTTTTCGGGGAGCTGTTTTTT. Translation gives CASSRNGPFFGELFF.